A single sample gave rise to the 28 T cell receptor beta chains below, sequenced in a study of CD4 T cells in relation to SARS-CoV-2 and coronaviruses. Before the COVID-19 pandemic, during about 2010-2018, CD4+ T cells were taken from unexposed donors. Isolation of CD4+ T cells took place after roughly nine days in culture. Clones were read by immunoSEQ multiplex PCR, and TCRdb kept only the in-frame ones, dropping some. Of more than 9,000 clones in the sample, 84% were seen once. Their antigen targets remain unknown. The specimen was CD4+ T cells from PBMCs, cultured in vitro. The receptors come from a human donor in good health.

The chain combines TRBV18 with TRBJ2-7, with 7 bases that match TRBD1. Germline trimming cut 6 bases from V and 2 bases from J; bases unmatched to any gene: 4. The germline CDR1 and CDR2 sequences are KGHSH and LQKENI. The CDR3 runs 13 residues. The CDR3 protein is CASSRTGAYEQYF. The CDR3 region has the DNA TGTGCCAGCTCGCGGACAGGAGCCTACGAGCAGTACTTC.

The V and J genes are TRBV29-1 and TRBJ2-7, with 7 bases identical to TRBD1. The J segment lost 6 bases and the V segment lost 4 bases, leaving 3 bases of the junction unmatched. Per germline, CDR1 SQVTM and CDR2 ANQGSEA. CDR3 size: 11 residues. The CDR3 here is CSVGQGSEQYF. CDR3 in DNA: TGCAGCGTTGGACAGGGAAGCGAGCAGTACTTC.

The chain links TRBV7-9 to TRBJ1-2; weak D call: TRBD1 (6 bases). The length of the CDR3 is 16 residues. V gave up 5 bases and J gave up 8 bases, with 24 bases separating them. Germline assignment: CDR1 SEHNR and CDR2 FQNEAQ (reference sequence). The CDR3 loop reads CASSLGGGTNLWGYTF. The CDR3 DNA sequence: TGTGCCAGCAGCCTGGGGGGCGGAACAAACCTCTGGGGCTACACCTTC.

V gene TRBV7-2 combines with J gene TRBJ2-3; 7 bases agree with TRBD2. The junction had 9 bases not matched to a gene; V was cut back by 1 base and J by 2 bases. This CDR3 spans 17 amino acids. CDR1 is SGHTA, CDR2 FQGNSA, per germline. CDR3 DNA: TGTGCCAGCAGCTTAGTAAAGGGAGGGCTGCCCACAGATACGCAGTATTTT. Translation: CASSLVKGGLPTDTQYF.

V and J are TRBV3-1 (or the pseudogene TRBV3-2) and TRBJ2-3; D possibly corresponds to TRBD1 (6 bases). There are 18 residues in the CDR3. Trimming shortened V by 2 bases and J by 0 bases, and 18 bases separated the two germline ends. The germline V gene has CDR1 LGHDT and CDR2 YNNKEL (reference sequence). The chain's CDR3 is CASSQTGRPRGSTDTQYF. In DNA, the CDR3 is TGTGCCAGCAGCCAAACTGGTAGACCCAGGGGTAGCACAGATACGCAGTATTTT.

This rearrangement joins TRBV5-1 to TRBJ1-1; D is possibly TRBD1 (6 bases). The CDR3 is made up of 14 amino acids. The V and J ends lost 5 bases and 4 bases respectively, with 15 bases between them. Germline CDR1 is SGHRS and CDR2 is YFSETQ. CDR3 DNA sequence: TGCGCCAGCAGGGTACAGGGCGAAGGCACTGAAGCTTTCTTT. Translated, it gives CASRVQGEGTEAFF.

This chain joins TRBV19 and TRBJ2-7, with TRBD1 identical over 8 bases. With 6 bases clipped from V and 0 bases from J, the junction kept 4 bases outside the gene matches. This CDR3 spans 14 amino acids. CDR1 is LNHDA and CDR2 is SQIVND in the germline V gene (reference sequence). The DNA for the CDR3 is TGTGCCAGTAGCCGGGACAGGAACTCCTACGAGCAGTACTTC. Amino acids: CASSRDRNSYEQYF.

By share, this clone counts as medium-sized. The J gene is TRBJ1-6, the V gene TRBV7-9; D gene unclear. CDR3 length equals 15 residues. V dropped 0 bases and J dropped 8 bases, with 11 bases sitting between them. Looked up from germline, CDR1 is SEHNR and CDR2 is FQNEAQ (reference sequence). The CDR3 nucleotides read TGTGCCAGCAGCTTAGCCGCCGGTAGGGATTCACCCCTCCACTTT. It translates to CASSLAAGRDSPLHF. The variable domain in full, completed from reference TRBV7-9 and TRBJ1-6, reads DTGVSQNPRHKITKRGQNVTFRCDPISEHNRLYWYRQTLGQGPEFLTYFQNEAQLEKSRLLSDRFSAERPKGSFSTLEIQRTEQGDSAMYLCASSLAAGRDSPLHFGNGTRLTVT.

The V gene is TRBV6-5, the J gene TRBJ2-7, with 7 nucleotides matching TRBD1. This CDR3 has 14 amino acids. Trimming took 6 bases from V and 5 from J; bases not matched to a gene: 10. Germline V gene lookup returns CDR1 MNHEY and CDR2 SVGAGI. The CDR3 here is CASSLTGTANEQYF. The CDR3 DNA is TGTGCCAGCAGCCTAACTGGGACAGCAAACGAGCAGTACTTC.

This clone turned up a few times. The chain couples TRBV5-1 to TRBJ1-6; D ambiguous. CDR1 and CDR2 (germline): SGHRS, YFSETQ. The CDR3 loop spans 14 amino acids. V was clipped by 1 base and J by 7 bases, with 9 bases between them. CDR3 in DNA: TGCGCCAGCAGCTTGCGGCATTCCAATTCACCCCTCCACTTT. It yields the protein CASSLRHSNSPLHF.

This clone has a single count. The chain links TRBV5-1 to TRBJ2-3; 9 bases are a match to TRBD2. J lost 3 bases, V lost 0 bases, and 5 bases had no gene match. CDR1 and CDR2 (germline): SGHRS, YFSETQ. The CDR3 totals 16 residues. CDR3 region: CASSLERTSGTDTQYF. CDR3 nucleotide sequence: TGCGCCAGCAGCTTGGAACGCACTAGCGGGACAGATACGCAGTATTTT.

CDR3 protein: CASSLVNEGTGELFF. The CDR3 bases are TGCGCCAGCAGCTTGGTTAATGAGGGCACCGGGGAGCTGTTTTTT. This chain joins TRBV5-1 and TRBJ2-2; TRBD2 is a possible D gene (5 bases). CDR1 SGHRS and CDR2 YFSETQ come from the germline V gene. CDR3 length equals 15 residues. V lost 0 bases to trimming and J lost 4 bases, with 10 bases between them. The full variable domain, with the rest looked up from reference TRBV5-1 and TRBJ2-2, is KAGVTQTPRYLIKTRGQQVTLSCSPISGHRSVSWYQQTPGQGLQFLFEYFSETQRNKGNFPGRFSGRQFSNSRSEMNVSTLELGDSALYLCASSLVNEGTGELFFGEGSRLTVL.

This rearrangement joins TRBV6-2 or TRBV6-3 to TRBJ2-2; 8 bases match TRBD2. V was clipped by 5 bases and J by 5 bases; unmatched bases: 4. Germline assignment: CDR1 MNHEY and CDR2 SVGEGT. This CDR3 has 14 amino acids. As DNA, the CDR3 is TGTGCCAGCAGTCCCCGGGGGGGTACCGGGGAGCTGTTTTTT. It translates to CASSPRGGTGELFF.

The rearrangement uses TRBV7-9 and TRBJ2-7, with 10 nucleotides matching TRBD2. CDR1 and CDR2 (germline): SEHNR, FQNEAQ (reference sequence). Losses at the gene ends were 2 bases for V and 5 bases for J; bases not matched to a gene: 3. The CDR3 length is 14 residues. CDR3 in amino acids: CASSLLAGANEQYF. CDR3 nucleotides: TGTGCCAGCAGCTTACTAGCGGGAGCCAACGAGCAGTACTTC.

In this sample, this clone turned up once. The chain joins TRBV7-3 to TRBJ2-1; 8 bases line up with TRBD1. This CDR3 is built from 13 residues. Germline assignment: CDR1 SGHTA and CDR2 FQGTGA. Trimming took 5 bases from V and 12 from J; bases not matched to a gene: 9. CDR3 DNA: TGTGCCAGCAGCCTAGGACAGGGCTCTAGGCAGTTCTTC. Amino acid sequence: CASSLGQGSRQFF.

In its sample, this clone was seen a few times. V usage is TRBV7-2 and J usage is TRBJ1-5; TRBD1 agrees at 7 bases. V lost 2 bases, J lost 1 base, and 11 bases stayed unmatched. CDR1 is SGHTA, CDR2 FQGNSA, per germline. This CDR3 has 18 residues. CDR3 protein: CASSLTTGYLRSNQPQHF. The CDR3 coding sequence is TGTGCCAGCAGCTTAACGACAGGGTACCTTCGGAGCAATCAGCCCCAGCATTTT.

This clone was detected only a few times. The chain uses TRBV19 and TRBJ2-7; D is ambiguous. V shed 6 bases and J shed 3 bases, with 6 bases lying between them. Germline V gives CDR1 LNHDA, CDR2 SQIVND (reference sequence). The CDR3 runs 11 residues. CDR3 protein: CASRGFYEQYF. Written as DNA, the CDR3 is TGTGCCAGTAGGGGGTTCTACGAGCAGTACTTC. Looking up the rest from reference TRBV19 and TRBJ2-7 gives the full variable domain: DGGITQSPKYLFRKEGQNVTLSCEQNLNHDAMYWYRQDPGQGLRLIYYSQIVNDFQKGDIAEGYSVSREKKESFPLTVTSAQKNPTAFYLCASRGFYEQYFGPGTRLTVT.

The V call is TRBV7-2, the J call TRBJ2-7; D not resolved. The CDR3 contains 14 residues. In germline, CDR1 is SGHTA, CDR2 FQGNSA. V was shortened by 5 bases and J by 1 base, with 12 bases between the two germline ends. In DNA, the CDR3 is TGTGCCAGCAGCCCGAGTGGGCAATCCTACGAGCAGTACTTC. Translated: CASSPSGQSYEQYF.

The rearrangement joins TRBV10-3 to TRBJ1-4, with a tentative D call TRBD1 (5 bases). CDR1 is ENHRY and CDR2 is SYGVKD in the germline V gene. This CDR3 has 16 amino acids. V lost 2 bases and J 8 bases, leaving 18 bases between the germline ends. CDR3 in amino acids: CAISETTGTIGEKLFF. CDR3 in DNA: TGTGCCATCAGTGAGACCACCGGGACGATAGGGGAAAAACTGTTTTTT.

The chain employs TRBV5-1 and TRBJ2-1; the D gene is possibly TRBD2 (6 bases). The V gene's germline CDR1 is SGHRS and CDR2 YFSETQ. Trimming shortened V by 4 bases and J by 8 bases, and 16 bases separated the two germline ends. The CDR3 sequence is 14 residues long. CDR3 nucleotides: TGCGCCAGCAGCGCAGGAGGGAGTGAACATGAGCAGTTCTTC. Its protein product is CASSAGGSEHEQFF.

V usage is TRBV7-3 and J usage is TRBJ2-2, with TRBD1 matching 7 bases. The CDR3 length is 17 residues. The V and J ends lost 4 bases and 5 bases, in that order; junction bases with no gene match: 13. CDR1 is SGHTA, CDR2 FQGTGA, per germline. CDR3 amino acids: CASSSFSGQVQTGELFF. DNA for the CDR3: TGTGCCAGCAGCTCTTTTTCCGGACAGGTCCAAACCGGGGAGCTGTTTTTT. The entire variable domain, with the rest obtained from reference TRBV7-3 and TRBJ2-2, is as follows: GAGVSQTPSNKVTEKGKYVELRCDPISGHTALYWYRQSLGQGPEFLIYFQGTGAADDSGLPNDRFFAVRPEGSVSTLKIQRTERGDSAVYLCASSSFSGQVQTGELFFGEGSRLTVL.

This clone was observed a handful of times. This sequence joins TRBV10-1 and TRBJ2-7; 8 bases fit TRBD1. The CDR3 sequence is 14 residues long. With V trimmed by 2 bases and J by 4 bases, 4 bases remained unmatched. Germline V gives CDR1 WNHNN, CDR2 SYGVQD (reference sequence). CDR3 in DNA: TGCGCCAGCAGTGAGACGGACAGGGAGTACGAGCAGTACTTC. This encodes CASSETDREYEQYF.

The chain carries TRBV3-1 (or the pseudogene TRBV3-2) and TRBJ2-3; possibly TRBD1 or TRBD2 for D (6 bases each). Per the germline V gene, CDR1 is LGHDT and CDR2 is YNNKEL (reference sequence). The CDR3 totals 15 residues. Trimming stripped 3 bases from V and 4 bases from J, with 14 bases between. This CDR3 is CASSQRDIASDTQYF. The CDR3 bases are TGTGCCAGCAGCCAGCGGGACATTGCTTCAGATACGCAGTATTTT.

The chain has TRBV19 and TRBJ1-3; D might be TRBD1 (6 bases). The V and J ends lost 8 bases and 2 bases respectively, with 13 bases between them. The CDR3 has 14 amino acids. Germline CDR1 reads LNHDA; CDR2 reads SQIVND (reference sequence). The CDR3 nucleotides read TGTGCCAGTTGGAGGGGGGTAACTGGAAACACCATATATTTT. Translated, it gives CASWRGVTGNTIYF.

DNA for the CDR3: TGTGCCAGCAGTTACAACGGAAACACCGGGGAGCTGTTTTTT. Translating gives CASSYNGNTGELFF. The chain joins TRBV6-2 or TRBV6-3 to TRBJ2-2; the D is unclear. V lost 2 bases, J lost 2 bases, and 6 bases lay in between. The CDR3 is 14 residues long. Germline assignment: CDR1 MNHEY and CDR2 SVGEGT.

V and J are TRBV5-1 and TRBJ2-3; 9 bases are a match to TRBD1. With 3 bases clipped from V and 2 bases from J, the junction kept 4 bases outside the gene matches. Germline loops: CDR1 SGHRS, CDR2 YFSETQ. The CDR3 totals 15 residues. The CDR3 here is CASSSGQGITDTQYF. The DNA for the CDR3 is TGCGCCAGCAGCTCCGGACAGGGGATCACAGATACGCAGTATTTT. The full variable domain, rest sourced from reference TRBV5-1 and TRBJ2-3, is KAGVTQTPRYLIKTRGQQVTLSCSPISGHRSVSWYQQTPGQGLQFLFEYFSETQRNKGNFPGRFSGRQFSNSRSEMNVSTLELGDSALYLCASSSGQGITDTQYFGPGTRLTVL.

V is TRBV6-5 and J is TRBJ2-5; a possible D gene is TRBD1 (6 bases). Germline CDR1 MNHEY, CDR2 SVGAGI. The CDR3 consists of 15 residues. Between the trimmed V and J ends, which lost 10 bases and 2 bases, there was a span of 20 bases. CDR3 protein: CAIAVTGSAQETQYF. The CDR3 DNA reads TGTGCCATCGCGGTTACAGGGAGTGCTCAAGAGACCCAGTACTTC.

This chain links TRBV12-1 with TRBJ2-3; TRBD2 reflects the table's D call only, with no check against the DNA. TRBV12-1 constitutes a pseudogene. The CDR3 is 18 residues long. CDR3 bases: TGTGCCAGCAGCTTTGCGGGGCGGGGAAGACACAGGTCAGATACGCAGTATTTT. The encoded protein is CASSFAGRGRHRSDTQYF.